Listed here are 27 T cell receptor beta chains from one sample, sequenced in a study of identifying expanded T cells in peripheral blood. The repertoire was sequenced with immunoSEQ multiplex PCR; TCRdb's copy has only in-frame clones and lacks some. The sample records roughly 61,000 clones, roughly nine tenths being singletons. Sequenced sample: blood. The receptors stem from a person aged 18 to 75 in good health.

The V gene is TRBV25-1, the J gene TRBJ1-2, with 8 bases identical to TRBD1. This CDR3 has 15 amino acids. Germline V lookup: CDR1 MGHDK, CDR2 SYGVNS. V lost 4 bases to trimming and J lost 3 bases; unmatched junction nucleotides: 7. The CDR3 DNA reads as TGTGCCAGCAGTGCCCGGACAGGGTCCTACTATGGCTACACCTTC. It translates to CASSARTGSYYGYTF.

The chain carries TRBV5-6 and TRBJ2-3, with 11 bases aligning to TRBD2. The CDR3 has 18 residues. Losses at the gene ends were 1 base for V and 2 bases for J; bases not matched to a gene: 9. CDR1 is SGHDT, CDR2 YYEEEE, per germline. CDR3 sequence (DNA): TGTGCCAGCAGCTTGTTTTGGATAGCGGGAGGGTACACAGATACGCAGTATTTT. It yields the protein CASSLFWIAGGYTDTQYF.

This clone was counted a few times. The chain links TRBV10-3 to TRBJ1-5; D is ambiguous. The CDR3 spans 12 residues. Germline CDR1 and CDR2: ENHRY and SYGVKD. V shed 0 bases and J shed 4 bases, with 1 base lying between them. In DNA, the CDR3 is TGTGCCATCAGTGAGTCTAATCAGCCCCAGCATTTT. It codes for CAISESNQPQHF.

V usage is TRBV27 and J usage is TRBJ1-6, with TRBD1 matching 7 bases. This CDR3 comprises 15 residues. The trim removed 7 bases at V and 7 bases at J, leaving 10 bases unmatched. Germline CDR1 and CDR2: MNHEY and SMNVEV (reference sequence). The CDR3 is CASKIGGTENSPLHF. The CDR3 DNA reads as TGTGCCAGCAAAATAGGCGGGACAGAGAATTCACCCCTCCACTTT.

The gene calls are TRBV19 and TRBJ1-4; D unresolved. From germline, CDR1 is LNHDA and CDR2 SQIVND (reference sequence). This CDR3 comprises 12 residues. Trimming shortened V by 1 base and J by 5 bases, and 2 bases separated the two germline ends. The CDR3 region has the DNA TGTGCCAGTAGTATAGGGAATGAAAAACTGTTTTTT. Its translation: CASSIGNEKLFF. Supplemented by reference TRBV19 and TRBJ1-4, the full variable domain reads DGGITQSPKYLFRKEGQNVTLSCEQNLNHDAMYWYRQDPGQGLRLIYYSQIVNDFQKGDIAEGYSVSREKKESFPLTVTSAQKNPTAFYLCASSIGNEKLFFGSGTQLSVL.

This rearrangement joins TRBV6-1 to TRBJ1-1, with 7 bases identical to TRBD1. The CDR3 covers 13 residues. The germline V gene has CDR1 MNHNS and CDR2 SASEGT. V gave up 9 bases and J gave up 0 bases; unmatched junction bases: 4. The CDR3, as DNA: TGTGCCAGTCGGGGACAGCTGAACACTGAAGCTTTCTTT. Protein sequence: CASRGQLNTEAFF.

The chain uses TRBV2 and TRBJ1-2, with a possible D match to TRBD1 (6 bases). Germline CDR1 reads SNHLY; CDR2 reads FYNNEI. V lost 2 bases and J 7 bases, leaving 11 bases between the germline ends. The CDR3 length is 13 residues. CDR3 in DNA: TGTGCCAGCAGTGAATACAGGGAGGGTGGCTACACCTTC. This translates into CASSEYREGGYTF.

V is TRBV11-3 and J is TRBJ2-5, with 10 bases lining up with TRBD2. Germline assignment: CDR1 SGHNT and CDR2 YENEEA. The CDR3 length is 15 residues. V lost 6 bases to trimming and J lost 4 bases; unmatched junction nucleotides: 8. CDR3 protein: CASSPGTSVGETQYF. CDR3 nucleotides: TGTGCCAGCAGTCCTGGGACTAGCGTAGGAGAGACCCAGTACTTC.

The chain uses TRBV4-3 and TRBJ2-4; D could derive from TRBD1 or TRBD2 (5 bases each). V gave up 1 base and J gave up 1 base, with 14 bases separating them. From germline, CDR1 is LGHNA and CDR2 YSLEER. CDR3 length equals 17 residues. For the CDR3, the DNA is TGCGCCAGCAGCCAAGGGGTGGGGGATAGGGCCAAAAACATTCAGTACTTC. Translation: CASSQGVGDRAKNIQYF.

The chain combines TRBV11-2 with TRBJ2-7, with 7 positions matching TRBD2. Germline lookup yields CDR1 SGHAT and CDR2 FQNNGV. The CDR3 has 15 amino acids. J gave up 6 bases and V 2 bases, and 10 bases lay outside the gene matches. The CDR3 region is CASSLIRGREGEQYF. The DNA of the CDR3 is TGTGCCAGCAGCTTAATAAGGGGCAGGGAGGGCGAGCAGTACTTC.

CDR3 region: CASSIDGRKTEAFF. CDR3 nucleotide sequence: TGTGCCAGTAGTATCGATGGGCGGAAGACTGAAGCTTTCTTT. The J gene is TRBJ1-1, the V gene TRBV19; D remains ambiguous. Germline loops: CDR1 LNHDA, CDR2 SQIVND (reference sequence). The CDR3 contains 14 residues. V shed 3 bases and J shed 5 bases, with 13 bases lying between them.

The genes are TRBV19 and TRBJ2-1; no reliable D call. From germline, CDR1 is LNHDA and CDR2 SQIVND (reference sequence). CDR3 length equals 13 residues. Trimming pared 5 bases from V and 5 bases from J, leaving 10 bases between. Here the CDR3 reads CASSPWIDNEQFF. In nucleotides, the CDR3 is TGTGCCAGTAGTCCCTGGATCGACAATGAGCAGTTCTTC. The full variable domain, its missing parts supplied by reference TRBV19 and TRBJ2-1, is DGGITQSPKYLFRKEGQNVTLSCEQNLNHDAMYWYRQDPGQGLRLIYYSQIVNDFQKGDIAEGYSVSREKKESFPLTVTSAQKNPTAFYLCASSPWIDNEQFFGPGTRLTVL.

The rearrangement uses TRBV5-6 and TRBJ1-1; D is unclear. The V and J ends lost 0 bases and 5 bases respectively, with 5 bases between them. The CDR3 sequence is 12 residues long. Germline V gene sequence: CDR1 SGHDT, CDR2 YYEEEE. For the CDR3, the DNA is TGTGCCAGCAGCTTGGTTCCTACTGAAGCTTTCTTT. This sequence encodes CASSLVPTEAFF. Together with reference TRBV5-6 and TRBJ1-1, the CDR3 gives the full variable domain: DAGVTQSPTHLIKTRGQQVTLRCSPKSGHDTVSWYQQALGQGPQFIFQYYEEEERQRGNFPDRFSGHQFPNYSSELNVNALLLGDSALYLCASSLVPTEAFFGQGTRLTVV.

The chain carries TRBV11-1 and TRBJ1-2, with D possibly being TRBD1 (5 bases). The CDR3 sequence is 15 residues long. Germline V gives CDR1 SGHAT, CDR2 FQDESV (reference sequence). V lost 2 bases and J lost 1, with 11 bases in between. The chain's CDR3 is CASSLRRADNYGYTF. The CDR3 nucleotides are TGTGCCAGCAGCTTACGCAGGGCGGATAACTATGGCTACACCTTC.

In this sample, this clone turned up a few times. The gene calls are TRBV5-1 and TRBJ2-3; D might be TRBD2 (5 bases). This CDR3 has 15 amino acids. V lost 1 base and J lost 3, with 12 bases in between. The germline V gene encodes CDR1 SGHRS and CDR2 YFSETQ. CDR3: CASSLSDGMTDTQYF. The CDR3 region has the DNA TGCGCCAGCAGCTTGTCAGACGGGATGACAGATACGCAGTATTTT.

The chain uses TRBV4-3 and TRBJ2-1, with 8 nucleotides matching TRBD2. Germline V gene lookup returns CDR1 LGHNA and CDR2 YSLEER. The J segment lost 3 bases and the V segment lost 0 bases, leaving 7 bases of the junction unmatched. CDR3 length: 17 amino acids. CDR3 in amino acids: CASSQDRAGGFYNEQFF. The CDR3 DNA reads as TGCGCCAGCAGCCAAGATAGGGCGGGAGGTTTCTACAATGAGCAGTTCTTC.

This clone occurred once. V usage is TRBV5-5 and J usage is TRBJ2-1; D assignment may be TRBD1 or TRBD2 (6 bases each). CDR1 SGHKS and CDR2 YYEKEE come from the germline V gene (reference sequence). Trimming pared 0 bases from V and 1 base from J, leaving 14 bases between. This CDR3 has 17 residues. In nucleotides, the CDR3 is TGTGCCAGCAGCTTGGAGGGGGGAGCGGCGTCCTACAATGAGCAGTTCTTC. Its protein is CASSLEGGAASYNEQFF.

The CDR3 here is CASSPNRESNQPQHF. The CDR3 bases are TGTGCCAGCAGCCCGAACAGGGAAAGCAATCAGCCCCAGCATTTT. The gene calls are TRBV7-2 and TRBJ1-5, with a possible D match to TRBD1 (6 bases). V was trimmed by 5 bases and J by 1 base, leaving 12 bases between them. The CDR3 loop spans 15 amino acids. The germline V gene has CDR1 SGHTA and CDR2 FQGNSA.

The CDR3 DNA follows: TGTGCCAGCAGCGATGGGGGGTTCTCAGATACGCAGTATTTT. Translation: CASSDGGFSDTQYF. V gene TRBV7-2 combines with J gene TRBJ2-3; tentative D call: TRBD2 (6 bases). Trimming shortened V by 5 bases and J by 4 bases, and 13 bases separated the two germline ends. CDR3 size: 14 residues. Per germline, CDR1 SGHTA and CDR2 FQGNSA.

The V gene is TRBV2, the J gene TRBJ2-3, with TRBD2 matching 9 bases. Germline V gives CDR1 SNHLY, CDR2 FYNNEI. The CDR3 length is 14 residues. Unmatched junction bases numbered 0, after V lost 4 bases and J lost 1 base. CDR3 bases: TGTGCCAGCAGTGGACTAGCGGGCACAGATACGCAGTATTTT. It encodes CASSGLAGTDTQYF.

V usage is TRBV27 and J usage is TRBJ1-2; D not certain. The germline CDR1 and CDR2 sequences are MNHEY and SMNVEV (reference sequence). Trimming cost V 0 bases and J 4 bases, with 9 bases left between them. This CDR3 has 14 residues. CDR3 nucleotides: TGTGCCAGCAGTTTATCGCACAGCTTCTATGGCTACACCTTC. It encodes CASSLSHSFYGYTF.

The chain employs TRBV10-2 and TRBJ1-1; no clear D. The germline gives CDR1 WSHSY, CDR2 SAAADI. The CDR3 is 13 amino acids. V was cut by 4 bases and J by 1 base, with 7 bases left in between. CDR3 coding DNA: TGCGCCAGCAGTGTGGGTGGGAACACTGAAGCTTTCTTT. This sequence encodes CASSVGGNTEAFF.

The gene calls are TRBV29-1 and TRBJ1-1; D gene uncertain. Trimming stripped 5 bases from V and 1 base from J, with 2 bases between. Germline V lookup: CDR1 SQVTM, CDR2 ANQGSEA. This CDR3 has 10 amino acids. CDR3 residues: CSVQNTEAFF. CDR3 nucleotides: TGCAGCGTTCAGAACACTGAAGCTTTCTTT. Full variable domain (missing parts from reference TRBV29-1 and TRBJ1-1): SAVISQKPSRDICQRGTSLTIQCQVDSQVTMMFWYRQQPGQSLTLIATANQGSEATYESGFVIDKFPISRPNLTFSTLTVSNMSPEDSSIYLCSVQNTEAFFGQGTRLTVV.

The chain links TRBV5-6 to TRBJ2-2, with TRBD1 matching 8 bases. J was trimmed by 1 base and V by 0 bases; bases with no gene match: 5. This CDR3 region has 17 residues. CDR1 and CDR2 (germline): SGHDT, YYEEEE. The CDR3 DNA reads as TGTGCCAGCAGCTTGGGCTCCGGGACAGGGAACACCGGGGAGCTGTTTTTT. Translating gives CASSLGSGTGNTGELFF.

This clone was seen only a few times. The CDR3 loop is CASSYTGTSTYEQYF. CDR3 in DNA: TGTGCCAGCAGTTATACCGGGACATCGACCTACGAGCAGTACTTC. V usage is TRBV6-5 and J usage is TRBJ2-7; weak D call: TRBD1 (6 bases). CDR1 and CDR2 from the germline V gene are MNHEY and SVGAGI. The CDR3 extends over 15 amino acids. The V end was cut by 3 bases, the J end by 2 bases, with 14 bases between.

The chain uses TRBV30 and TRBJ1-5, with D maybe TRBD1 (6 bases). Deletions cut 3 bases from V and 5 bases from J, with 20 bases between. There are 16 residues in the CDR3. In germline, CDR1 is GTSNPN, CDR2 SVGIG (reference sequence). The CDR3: CAWRARGKKVDQPQHF. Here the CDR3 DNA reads TGTGCCTGGAGGGCCAGGGGAAAGAAGGTCGATCAGCCCCAGCATTTT. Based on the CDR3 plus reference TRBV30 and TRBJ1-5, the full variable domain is SQTIHQWPATLVQPVGSPLSLECTVEGTSNPNLYWYRQAAGRGLQLLFYSVGIGQISSEVPQNLSASRPQDRQFILSSKKLLLSDSGFYLCAWRARGKKVDQPQHFGDGTRLSIL.

CDR3 sequence reads: CASGLVGPSEAFF. For the CDR3, the DNA is TGTGCTAGTGGTTTGGTAGGACCGTCTGAAGCTTTCTTT. The chain links TRBV12-5 to TRBJ1-1; no clear D. This CDR3 comprises 13 residues. Trimming stripped 0 bases from V and 6 bases from J, with 8 bases between. Germline CDR1 is LGHNT and CDR2 is FRNRAP.